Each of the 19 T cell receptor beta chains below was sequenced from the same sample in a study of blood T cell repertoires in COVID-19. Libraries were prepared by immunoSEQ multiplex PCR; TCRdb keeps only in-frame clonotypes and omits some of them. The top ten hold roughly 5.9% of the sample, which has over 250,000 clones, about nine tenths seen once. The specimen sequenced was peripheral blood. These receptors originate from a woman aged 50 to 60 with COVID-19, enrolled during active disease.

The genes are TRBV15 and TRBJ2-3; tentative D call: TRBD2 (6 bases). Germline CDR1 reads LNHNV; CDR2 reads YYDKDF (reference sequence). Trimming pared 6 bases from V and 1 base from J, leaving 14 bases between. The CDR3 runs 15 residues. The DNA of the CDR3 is TGTGCCACCAGAACAGCGGGCCTCCGCACAGATACGCAGTATTTT. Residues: CATRTAGLRTDTQYF. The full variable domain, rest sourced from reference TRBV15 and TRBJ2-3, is DAMVIQNPRYQVTQFGKPVTLSCSQTLNHNVMYWYQQKSSQAPKLLFHYYDKDFNNEADTPDNFQSRRPNTSFCFLDIRSPGLGDTAMYLCATRTAGLRTDTQYFGPGTRLTVL.

The DNA of the CDR3 is TGTGCCAGCAGCCAAGGCGGAAGGGGTTACGAGCAGTACTTC. This codes for CASSQGGRGYEQYF. The rearrangement uses TRBV3-1 (or the pseudogene TRBV3-2) and TRBJ2-7, with D perhaps TRBD1 (5 bases). CDR1 LGHDT and CDR2 YNNKEL come from the germline V gene (reference sequence). This CDR3 contains 14 residues. The V end lost 1 base, the J end lost 4 bases, and 11 bases lay between the germline ends.

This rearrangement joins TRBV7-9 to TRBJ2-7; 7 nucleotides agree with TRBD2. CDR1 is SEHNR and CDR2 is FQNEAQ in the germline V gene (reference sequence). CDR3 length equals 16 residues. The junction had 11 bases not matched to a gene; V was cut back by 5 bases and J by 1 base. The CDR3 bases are TGTGCCAGCAGCACCGCGCGGGGGTCTGCGTCCTACGAGCAGTACTTC. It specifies CASSTARGSASYEQYF.

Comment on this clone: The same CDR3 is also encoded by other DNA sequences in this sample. The CDR3 bases are TGTGCCAGCAGCTTAGGGGGGGACGAGCAGTTCTTC. Translating gives CASSLGGDEQFF. The rearrangement uses TRBV11-2 and TRBJ2-1; possible D gene TRBD2, 6 bases. V was trimmed by 1 base and J by 10 bases, leaving 8 bases between them. CDR1 is SGHAT, CDR2 FQNNGV, per germline. The CDR3 is 12 residues long.

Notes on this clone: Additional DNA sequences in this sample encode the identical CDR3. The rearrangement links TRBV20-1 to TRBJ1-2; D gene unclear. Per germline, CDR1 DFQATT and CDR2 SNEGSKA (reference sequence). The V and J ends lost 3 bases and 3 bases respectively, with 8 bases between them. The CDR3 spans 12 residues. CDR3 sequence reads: CSASRGDYGYTF. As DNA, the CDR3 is TGCAGTGCTAGTCGGGGAGACTATGGCTACACCTTC.

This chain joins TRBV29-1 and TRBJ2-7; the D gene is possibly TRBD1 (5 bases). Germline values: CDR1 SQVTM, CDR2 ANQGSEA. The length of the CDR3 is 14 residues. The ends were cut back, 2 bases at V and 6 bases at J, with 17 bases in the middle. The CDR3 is CSVESGPHFVEQYF. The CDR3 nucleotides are TGCAGCGTTGAATCAGGGCCCCACTTTGTCGAGCAGTACTTC.

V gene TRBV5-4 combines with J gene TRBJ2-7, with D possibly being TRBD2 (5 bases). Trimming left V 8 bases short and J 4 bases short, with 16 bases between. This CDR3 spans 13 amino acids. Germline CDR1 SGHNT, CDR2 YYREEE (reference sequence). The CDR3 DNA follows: TGTGCCAGTTCCAGGCAGGAGGCGTACGAGCAGTACTTC. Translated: CASSRQEAYEQYF.

The CDR3 is CASSQGTDSEAFF. The CDR3 DNA sequence: TGTGCCAGCAGCCAGGGGACAGATTCTGAAGCTTTCTTT. The V and J genes are TRBV6-5 and TRBJ1-1; TRBD1 aligns across 7 bases. With 6 bases clipped from V and 6 bases from J, the junction kept 7 bases outside the gene matches. Germline loops: CDR1 MNHEY, CDR2 SVGAGI. CDR3 length equals 13 residues.

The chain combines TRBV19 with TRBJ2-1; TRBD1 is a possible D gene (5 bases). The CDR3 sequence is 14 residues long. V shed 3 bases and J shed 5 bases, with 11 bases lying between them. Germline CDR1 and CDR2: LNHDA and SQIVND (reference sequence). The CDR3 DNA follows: TGTGCCAGTAGTATTGACAGCTTCGACAATGAGCAGTTCTTC. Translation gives CASSIDSFDNEQFF.

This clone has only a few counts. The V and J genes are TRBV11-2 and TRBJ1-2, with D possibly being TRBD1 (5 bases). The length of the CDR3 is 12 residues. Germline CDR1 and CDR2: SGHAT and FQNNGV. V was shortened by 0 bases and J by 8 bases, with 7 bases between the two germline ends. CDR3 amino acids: CASSLDRVGYTF. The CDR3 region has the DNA TGTGCCAGCAGCTTAGACAGGGTCGGCTACACCTTC.

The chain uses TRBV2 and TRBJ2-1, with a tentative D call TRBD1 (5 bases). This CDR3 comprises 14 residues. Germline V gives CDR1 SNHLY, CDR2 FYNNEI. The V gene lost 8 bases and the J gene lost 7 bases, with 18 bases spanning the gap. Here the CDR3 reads CASSPPQGANEQFF. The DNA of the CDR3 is TGTGCCAGCTCCCCCCCCCAAGGGGCGAATGAGCAGTTCTTC.

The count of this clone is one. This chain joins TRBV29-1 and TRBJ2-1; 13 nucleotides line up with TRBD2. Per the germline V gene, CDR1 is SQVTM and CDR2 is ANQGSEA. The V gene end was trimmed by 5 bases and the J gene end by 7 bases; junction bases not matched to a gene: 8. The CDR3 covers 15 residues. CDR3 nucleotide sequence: TGCAGCGTTAAAAAACTGGGACTAGCGGGAAATGAGCAGTTCTTC. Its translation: CSVKKLGLAGNEQFF.

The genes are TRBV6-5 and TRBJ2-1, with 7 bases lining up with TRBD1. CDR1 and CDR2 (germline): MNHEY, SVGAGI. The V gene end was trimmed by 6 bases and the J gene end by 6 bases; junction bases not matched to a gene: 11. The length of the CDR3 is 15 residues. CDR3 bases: TGTGCCAGCAGACCCTACAGGGGCGATGGCAATGAGCAGTTCTTC. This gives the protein CASRPYRGDGNEQFF.

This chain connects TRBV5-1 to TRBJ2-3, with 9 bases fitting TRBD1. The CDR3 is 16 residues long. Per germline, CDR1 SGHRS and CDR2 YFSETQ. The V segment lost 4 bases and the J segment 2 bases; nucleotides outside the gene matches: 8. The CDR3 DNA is TGCGCCAGCAGCCCCGGACAGGGGCGGCCCACAGATACGCAGTATTTT. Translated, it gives CASSPGQGRPTDTQYF.

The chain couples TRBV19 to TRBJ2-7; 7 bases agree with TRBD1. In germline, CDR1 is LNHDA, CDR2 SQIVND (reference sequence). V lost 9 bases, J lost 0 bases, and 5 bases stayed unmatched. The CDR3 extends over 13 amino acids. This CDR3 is CASSRGFSYEQYF. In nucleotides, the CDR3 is TGTGCCAGCTCCAGGGGGTTCTCCTACGAGCAGTACTTC. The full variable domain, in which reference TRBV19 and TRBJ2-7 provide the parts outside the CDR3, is DGGITQSPKYLFRKEGQNVTLSCEQNLNHDAMYWYRQDPGQGLRLIYYSQIVNDFQKGDIAEGYSVSREKKESFPLTVTSAQKNPTAFYLCASSRGFSYEQYFGPGTRLTVT.

The CDR3 here is CAISEFYTGNTEAFF. Here the CDR3 DNA reads TGTGCCATCAGTGAATTTTATACAGGGAACACTGAAGCTTTCTTT. The chain joins TRBV10-3 to TRBJ1-1, with D possibly matching TRBD1 (5 bases). From germline, CDR1 is ENHRY and CDR2 SYGVKD. Trimming pared 3 bases from V and 1 base from J, leaving 12 bases between. This CDR3 region has 15 residues.

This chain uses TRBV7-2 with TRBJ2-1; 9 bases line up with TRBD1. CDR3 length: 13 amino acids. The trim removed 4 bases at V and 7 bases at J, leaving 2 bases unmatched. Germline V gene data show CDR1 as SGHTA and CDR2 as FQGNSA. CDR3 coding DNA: TGTGCCAGCAGCTCGGACAGGGGTAATGAGCAGTTCTTC. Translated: CASSSDRGNEQFF.

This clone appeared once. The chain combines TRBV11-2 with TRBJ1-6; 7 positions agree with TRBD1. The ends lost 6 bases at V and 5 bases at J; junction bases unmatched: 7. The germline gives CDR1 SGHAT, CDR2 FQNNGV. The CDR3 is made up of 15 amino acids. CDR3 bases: TGTGCCAGCAGGGATAGGGACAGAGATAATTCACCCCTCCACTTT. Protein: CASRDRDRDNSPLHF.

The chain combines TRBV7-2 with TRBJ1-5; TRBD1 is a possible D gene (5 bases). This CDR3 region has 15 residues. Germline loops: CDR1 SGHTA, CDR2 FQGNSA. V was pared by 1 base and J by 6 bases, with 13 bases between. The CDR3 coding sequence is TGTGCCAGCAGCTTAGTGAGGGGCGGGAGTCAGCCCCAGCATTTT. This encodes CASSLVRGGSQPQHF.